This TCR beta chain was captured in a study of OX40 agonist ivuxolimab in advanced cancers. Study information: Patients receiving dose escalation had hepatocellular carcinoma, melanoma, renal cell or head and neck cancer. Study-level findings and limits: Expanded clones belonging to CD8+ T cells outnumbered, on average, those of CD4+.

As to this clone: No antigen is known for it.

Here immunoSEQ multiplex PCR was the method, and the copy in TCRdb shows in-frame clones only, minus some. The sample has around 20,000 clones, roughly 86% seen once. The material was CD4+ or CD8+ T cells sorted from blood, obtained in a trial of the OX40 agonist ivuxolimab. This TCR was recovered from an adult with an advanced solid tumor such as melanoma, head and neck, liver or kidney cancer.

CDR3 sequence reads: CASSYVGASMRETQYF. The CDR3 nucleotides are TGTGCCAGCAGTTACGTGGGGGCAAGTATGAGAGAGACCCAGTACTTC. The J gene is TRBJ2-5, the V gene TRBV6-5; possibly TRBD1 for D (6 bases). Germline assignment: CDR1 MNHEY and CDR2 SVGAGI. Trimming cost V 2 bases and J 4 bases, with 17 bases left between them. The CDR3 totals 16 residues.